The present TCR beta chain was sequenced within a study of shared clonotypes between healthy human individuals. Terminally differentiated effector memory CD45RA+ cells were excluded from the naive CD8 cells, which were CD45RO-negative and positively selected for CCR7. Donors comprised only Caucasian adults living in Nashville, Tennessee. Authors' analysis steps: Junction-only sequences produced by ImmunoSEQ had no quality scores, so filtering differed. Profiling relied on immunoSEQ multiplex PCR, and the TCRdb table lists in-frame clones only, not all of them. V and J calls and clone size are those listed in that table; D and trimming were worked out from the DNA. The sample records a few million clones, 93% being singletons. Sequenced: naive CD8+ T cells from PBMCs. The clonotype originates from a man between 18 and 29 years old in good health. Some clones in this sample may be carry-over from other donors' samples.

The CDR3 nucleotides are TGTGCCAGCACCCCCCGGGCACAGGTGAATCAGCCCCAGCATTTT. This encodes CASTPRAQVNQPQHF. This sequence joins TRBV28 and TRBJ1-5, with D tentatively TRBD1 (5 bases). The CDR3 is 15 amino acids. Germline lookup yields CDR1 MDHEN and CDR2 SYDVKM. V gave up 7 bases and J gave up 4 bases, with 17 bases separating them.